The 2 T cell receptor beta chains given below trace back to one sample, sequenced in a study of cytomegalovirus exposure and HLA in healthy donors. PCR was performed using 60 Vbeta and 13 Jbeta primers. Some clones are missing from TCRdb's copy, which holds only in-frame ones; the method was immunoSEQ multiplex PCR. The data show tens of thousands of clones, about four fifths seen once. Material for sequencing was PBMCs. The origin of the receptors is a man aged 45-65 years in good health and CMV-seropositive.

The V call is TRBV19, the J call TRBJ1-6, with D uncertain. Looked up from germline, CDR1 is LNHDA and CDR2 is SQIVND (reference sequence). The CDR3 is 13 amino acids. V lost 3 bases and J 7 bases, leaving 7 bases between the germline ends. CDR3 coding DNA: TGTGCCAGTAGTATCGAGAGAAATTCACCCCTCCACTTT. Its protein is CASSIERNSPLHF.

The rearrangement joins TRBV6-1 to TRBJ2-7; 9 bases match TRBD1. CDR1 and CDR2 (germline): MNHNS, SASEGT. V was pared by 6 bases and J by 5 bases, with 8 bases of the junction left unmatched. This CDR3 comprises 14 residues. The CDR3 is CASRAGQGSDEQYF. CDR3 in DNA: TGTGCCAGCAGAGCGGGACAGGGATCTGACGAGCAGTACTTC.